A single sample gave rise to the 24 T cell receptor beta chains below, sequenced in a study of OX40 agonist ivuxolimab in advanced cancers. Only in-frame clones appear in the TCRdb table, and some are missing; sequencing was by immunoSEQ multiplex PCR. Among fewer than 85,000 clones listed, roughly four fifths were seen once. The starting material was CD4+ or CD8+ T cells sorted from blood, obtained in a trial of the OX40 agonist ivuxolimab. All receptors come from an adult with an advanced solid tumor such as melanoma, head and neck, liver or kidney cancer.

The chain is built from TRBV18 and TRBJ2-7; 8 bases are shared with TRBD1. CDR1 and CDR2 (germline): KGHSH, LQKENI. This CDR3 spans 13 amino acids. V gave up 6 bases and J gave up 3 bases; unmatched junction bases: 4. Written as DNA, the CDR3 is TGTGCCAGCTCGTACGGACAGGGCTACGAGCAGTACTTC. Translation: CASSYGQGYEQYF. Using reference TRBV18 and TRBJ2-7 for the parts outside the CDR3, the full variable domain is NAGVMQNPRHLVRRRGQEARLRCSPMKGHSHVYWYRQLPEEGLKFMVYLQKENIIDESGMPKERFSAEFPKEGPSILRIQQVVRGDSAAYFCASSYGQGYEQYFGPGTRLTVT.

The V and J genes are TRBV11-2 and TRBJ2-5; D is ambiguous. V was clipped by 4 bases and J by 5 bases, with 11 bases between them. Per germline, CDR1 SGHAT and CDR2 FQNNGV. The CDR3 length is 13 residues. CDR3 nucleotides: TGTGCCAGCAGCTCAAGGATTGGGGAGACCCAGTACTTC. It translates to CASSSRIGETQYF.

V is TRBV2 and J is TRBJ1-1, with a possible D match to TRBD1 (5 bases). CDR1 is SNHLY and CDR2 is FYNNEI in the germline V gene. Trimming took 6 bases from V and 6 from J, leaving 14 bases between them. The CDR3 covers 13 residues. The CDR3 region has the DNA TGTGCCAGCAGGGGGCGGTTTCTGTCTGAAGCTTTCTTT. It is translated as CASRGRFLSEAFF.

V usage is TRBV18 and J usage is TRBJ2-7; 8 nucleotides match TRBD2. There are 15 residues in the CDR3. Germline values: CDR1 KGHSH, CDR2 LQKENI. Trimming took 3 bases from V and 1 from J; bases not matched to a gene: 5. The CDR3 DNA follows: TGTGCCAGCTCACCCCCGGGAGGGTATTCCTACGAGCAGTACTTC. Amino acid sequence: CASSPPGGYSYEQYF. Full variable domain (missing parts from reference TRBV18 and TRBJ2-7): NAGVMQNPRHLVRRRGQEARLRCSPMKGHSHVYWYRQLPEEGLKFMVYLQKENIIDESGMPKERFSAEFPKEGPSILRIQQVVRGDSAAYFCASSPPGGYSYEQYFGPGTRLTVT.

The chain combines TRBV30 with TRBJ1-1; no clear D. Trimming removed 5 bases at V and 4 bases at J, with 8 bases between. CDR1 and CDR2 (germline): GTSNPN, SVGIG (reference sequence). The CDR3 sequence is 11 residues long. CDR3 protein: CAWFYGTEAFF. DNA for the CDR3: TGTGCCTGGTTTTATGGCACTGAAGCTTTCTTT.

V is TRBV9 and J is TRBJ2-3, with 9 bases lining up with TRBD1. CDR1 is SGDLS and CDR2 is YYNGEE in the germline V gene. This CDR3 has 17 residues. V was clipped by 4 bases and J by 1 base; unmatched bases: 10. CDR3 region: CASSSRQGGGGTDTQYF. The CDR3 region has the DNA TGTGCCAGCAGCTCCCGACAGGGGGGAGGAGGCACAGATACGCAGTATTTT.

The chain uses TRBV19 and TRBJ2-1; possibly TRBD1 for D (5 bases). The germline V gene encodes CDR1 LNHDA and CDR2 SQIVND (reference sequence). V was clipped by 11 bases and J by 5 bases, with 7 bases between them. There are 10 residues in the CDR3. The CDR3 reads CAGADNEQFF. The CDR3 DNA reads TGTGCCGGGGCGGACAATGAGCAGTTCTTC.

J is TRBJ1-1 and V is TRBV19, with D tentatively TRBD1 (5 bases). From germline, CDR1 is LNHDA and CDR2 SQIVND (reference sequence). Trimming pared 8 bases from V and 4 bases from J, leaving 8 bases between. This CDR3 is built from 11 residues. The CDR3 DNA follows: TGTGCCAGTTCGGGGGGCACTGAAGCTTTCTTT. Protein sequence: CASSGGTEAFF.

The chain links TRBV5-4 to TRBJ2-3; the match to TRBD2 covers 10 bases. CDR1 is SGHNT and CDR2 is YYREEE in the germline V gene (reference sequence). J gave up 5 bases and V 4 bases, and 10 bases lay outside the gene matches. This CDR3 spans 16 amino acids. The CDR3 DNA reads TGTGCCAGCAGCCTTAGGGCCAGCGGGAGGGGAGATACGCAGTATTTT. Translating gives CASSLRASGRGDTQYF. The complete variable domain, with remaining parts taken from reference TRBV5-4 and TRBJ2-3, reads ETGVTQSPTHLIKTRGQQVTLRCSSQSGHNTVSWYQQALGQGPQFIFQYYREEENGRGNFPPRFSGLQFPNYSSELNVNALELDDSALYLCASSLRASGRGDTQYFGPGTRLTVL.

The rearrangement joins TRBV30 to TRBJ2-5; 10 nucleotides align to TRBD1. With V trimmed by 0 bases and J by 5 bases, 9 bases remained unmatched. CDR1 and CDR2 from the germline V gene are GTSNPN and SVGIG (reference sequence). This CDR3 comprises 16 residues. This CDR3 reads CAWSVGGQGPVETQYF. In DNA, the CDR3 is TGTGCCTGGAGTGTAGGGGGACAGGGGCCGGTTGAGACCCAGTACTTC.

This chain links TRBV19 with TRBJ2-1; 10 positions agree with TRBD2. Germline CDR1 reads LNHDA; CDR2 reads SQIVND (reference sequence). CDR3 size: 16 residues. Unmatched junction bases numbered 10, after V lost 9 bases and J lost 2 bases. CDR3 amino acids: CASSTVAGGPYNEQFF. DNA of the CDR3: TGTGCCAGCTCCACTGTAGCGGGGGGACCCTACAATGAGCAGTTCTTC.

The J gene is TRBJ2-6, the V gene TRBV5-1; no clear D. CDR1 and CDR2 (germline): SGHRS, YFSETQ. The CDR3 length is 13 residues. The V end was cut by 2 bases, the J end by 0 bases, with 0 bases between. This CDR3 is CASSFSGANVLTF. DNA of the CDR3: TGCGCCAGCAGCTTCTCTGGGGCCAACGTCCTGACTTTC. The variable domain in full, completed from reference TRBV5-1 and TRBJ2-6, reads KAGVTQTPRYLIKTRGQQVTLSCSPISGHRSVSWYQQTPGQGLQFLFEYFSETQRNKGNFPGRFSGRQFSNSRSEMNVSTLELGDSALYLCASSFSGANVLTFGAGSRLTVL.

The rearrangement links TRBV14 to TRBJ1-3; D gene uncertain. The germline CDR1 and CDR2 sequences are SGHDN and FVKESK. This CDR3 is built from 17 residues. V was pared by 3 bases and J by 3 bases, with 18 bases between. The CDR3 loop is CASSHHLGREDGNTIYF. CDR3 DNA: TGTGCCAGCAGCCACCACCTCGGGAGGGAGGATGGAAACACCATATATTTT. Variable domain in full (rest from reference TRBV14 and TRBJ1-3): EAGVTQFPSHSVIEKGQTVTLRCDPISGHDNLYWYRRVMGKEIKFLLHFVKESKQDESGMPNNRFLAERTGGTYSTLKVQPAELEDSGVYFCASSHHLGREDGNTIYFGEGSWLTVV.

The rearrangement links TRBV18 to TRBJ1-4; D gene uncertain. The CDR3 covers 15 residues. Trimming shortened V by 4 bases and J by 0 bases, and 9 bases separated the two germline ends. CDR1 and CDR2 (germline): KGHSH, LQKENI. DNA for the CDR3: TGTGCCAGCTCACTCAACACAGCAACTAATGAAAAACTGTTTTTT. Protein sequence: CASSLNTATNEKLFF.

The chain employs TRBV20-1 and TRBJ2-5; 7 bases agree with TRBD1. CDR1 is DFQATT, CDR2 SNEGSKA, per germline (reference sequence). This CDR3 has 11 residues. J gave up 2 bases and V 7 bases, and 1 base lay outside the gene matches. Here the CDR3 reads CSGTGQETQYF. The CDR3 DNA reads as TGCAGTGGGACAGGTCAAGAGACCCAGTACTTC.

This clone was detected a few times. The chain is built from TRBV18 and TRBJ1-1; no clear D gene. Germline V gene data show CDR1 as KGHSH and CDR2 as LQKENI. The V gene lost 6 bases and the J gene lost 5 bases, with 22 bases spanning the gap. The CDR3 covers 16 residues. In nucleotides, the CDR3 is TGTGCCAGCTCTCCGTCAATAATTGGGGAGAGGACTGAAGCTTTCTTT. Its translation: CASSPSIIGERTEAFF.

The V call is TRBV7-8, the J call TRBJ1-2; 8 bases align to TRBD1. The CDR3 has 16 amino acids. Losses at the gene ends were 1 base for V and 7 bases for J; bases not matched to a gene: 11. Germline values: CDR1 SGHVS, CDR2 FQNEAQ. CDR3 region: CASSLDQGAPTSGYTF. The DNA of the CDR3 is TGTGCCAGCAGCTTAGATCAGGGGGCGCCGACTTCTGGCTACACCTTC.

The rearrangement uses TRBV6-1 and TRBJ2-7; 7 nucleotides match TRBD1. This CDR3 spans 15 amino acids. From germline, CDR1 is MNHNS and CDR2 SASEGT. V dropped 7 bases and J dropped 0; count of bases not matched to a gene: 9. The CDR3 region has the DNA TGTGCCAGCACCGCCGGGACAGCGAACTCCTACGAGCAGTACTTC. Translating it yields CASTAGTANSYEQYF.

V gene TRBV28 combines with J gene TRBJ2-7; 7 bases agree with TRBD2. This CDR3 spans 14 amino acids. CDR1 is MDHEN and CDR2 is SYDVKM in the germline V gene. The ends lost 3 bases at V and 6 bases at J; junction bases unmatched: 8. In DNA, the CDR3 is TGTGCCAGCAGTTTCAACGGGCGGGAGACCGAGCAGTACTTC. This codes for CASSFNGRETEQYF.

The V call is TRBV5-1, the J call TRBJ1-3; TRBD1 might be the D (5 bases). V lost 2 bases to trimming and J lost 0 bases, with 12 bases between them. The CDR3 runs to 16 residues. From germline, CDR1 is SGHRS and CDR2 YFSETQ. The chain's CDR3 is CASSFDSPYSGNTIYF. CDR3 nucleotide sequence: TGCGCCAGCAGCTTCGACAGCCCTTACTCTGGAAACACCATATATTTT.

The table lists this clone with a few counts. The V call is TRBV7-2, the J call TRBJ2-2, with D tentatively TRBD1 (5 bases). The germline CDR1 and CDR2 sequences are SGHTA and FQGNSA. V gave up 2 bases and J gave up 1 base, with 17 bases separating them. CDR3 length: 18 amino acids. CDR3 sequence reads: CASSLIGRARQNTGELFF. In DNA, the CDR3 is TGTGCCAGCAGCTTAATAGGCAGGGCTCGACAGAACACCGGGGAGCTGTTTTTT.

A few counts support this clone. The chain carries TRBV18 and TRBJ2-7, with TRBD2 matching over 13 bases. Germline assignment: CDR1 KGHSH and CDR2 LQKENI. The junction had 2 bases not matched to a gene; V was cut back by 3 bases and J by 3 bases. This CDR3 has 15 residues. Here the CDR3 reads CASSPGLAGVYEQYF. For the CDR3, the DNA is TGTGCCAGCTCACCTGGACTAGCGGGGGTCTACGAGCAGTACTTC.

CDR3 sequence reads: CASSIRTSGGTDTQYF. CDR3 bases: TGTGCCAGCAGTATACGGACTAGCGGGGGTACAGATACGCAGTATTTT. The chain uses TRBV27 and TRBJ2-3; TRBD2 matches 13 bases. CDR1 is MNHEY, CDR2 SMNVEV, per germline (reference sequence). V gave up 5 bases and J gave up 3 bases; unmatched junction bases: 5. The CDR3 loop spans 16 amino acids.

J is TRBJ2-7 and V is TRBV5-1; TRBD2 agrees at 9 bases. The germline gives CDR1 SGHRS, CDR2 YFSETQ. J was trimmed by 4 bases and V by 0 bases; bases with no gene match: 5. The CDR3 consists of 15 residues. The DNA of the CDR3 is TGCGCCAGCAGCTTGGGGTCAGCGGGGGGATACGAGCAGTACTTC. The encoded protein is CASSLGSAGGYEQYF.